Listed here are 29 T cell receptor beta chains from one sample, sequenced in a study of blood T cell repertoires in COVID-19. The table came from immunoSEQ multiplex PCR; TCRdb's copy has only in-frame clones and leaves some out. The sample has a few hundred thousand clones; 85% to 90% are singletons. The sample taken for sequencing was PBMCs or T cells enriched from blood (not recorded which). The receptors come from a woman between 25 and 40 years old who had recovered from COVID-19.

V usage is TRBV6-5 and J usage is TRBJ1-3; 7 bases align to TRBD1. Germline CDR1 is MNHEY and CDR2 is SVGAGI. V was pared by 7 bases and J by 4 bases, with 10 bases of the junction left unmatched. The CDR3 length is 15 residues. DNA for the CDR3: TGTGCCAGCACCTCCACAGGGGCTAACGGAAACACCATATATTTT. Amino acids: CASTSTGANGNTIYF.

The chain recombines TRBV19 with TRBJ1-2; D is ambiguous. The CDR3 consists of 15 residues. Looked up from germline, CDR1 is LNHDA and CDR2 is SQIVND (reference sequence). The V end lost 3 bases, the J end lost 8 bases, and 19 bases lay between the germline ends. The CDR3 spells CASSIISPSPRGYTF. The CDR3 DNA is TGTGCCAGTAGTATTATCTCCCCTTCACCGCGCGGCTACACCTTC.

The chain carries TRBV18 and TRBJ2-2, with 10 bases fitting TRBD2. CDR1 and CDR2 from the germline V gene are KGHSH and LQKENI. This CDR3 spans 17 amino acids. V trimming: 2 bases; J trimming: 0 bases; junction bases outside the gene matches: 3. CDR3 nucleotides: TGTGCCAGCTCACCATCTAGCGGGAGCCCGAACACCGGGGAGCTGTTTTTT. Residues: CASSPSSGSPNTGELFF.

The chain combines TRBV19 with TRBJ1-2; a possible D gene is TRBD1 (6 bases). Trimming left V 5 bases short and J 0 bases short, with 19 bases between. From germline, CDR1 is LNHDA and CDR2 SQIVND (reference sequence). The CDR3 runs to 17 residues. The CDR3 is CASSSFLRGQPNYGYTF. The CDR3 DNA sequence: TGTGCCAGTAGTTCTTTCCTCAGGGGCCAACCTAACTATGGCTACACCTTC.

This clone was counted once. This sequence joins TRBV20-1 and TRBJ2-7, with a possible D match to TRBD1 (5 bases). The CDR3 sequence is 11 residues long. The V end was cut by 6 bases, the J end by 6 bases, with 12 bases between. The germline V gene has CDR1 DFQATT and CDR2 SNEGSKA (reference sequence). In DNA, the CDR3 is TGCAGTGCGACAGACAGAGCCGAGCAGTACTTC. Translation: CSATDRAEQYF.

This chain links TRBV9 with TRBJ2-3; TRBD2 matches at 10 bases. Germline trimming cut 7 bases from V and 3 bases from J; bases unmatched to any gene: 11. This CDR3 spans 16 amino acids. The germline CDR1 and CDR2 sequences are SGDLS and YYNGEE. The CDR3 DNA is TGTGCCAGCGCACCGGGGAGTAGCGGGGGGACAGATACGCAGTATTTT. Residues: CASAPGSSGGTDTQYF.

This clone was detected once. CDR3 sequence: CASTPPGGSHQPQHF. CDR3 bases: TGTGCCAGCACCCCCCCGGGGGGGTCCCATCAGCCCCAGCATTTT. The chain recombines TRBV2 with TRBJ1-5; possibly TRBD1 for D (5 bases). The germline V gene encodes CDR1 SNHLY and CDR2 FYNNEI. V was pared by 7 bases and J by 5 bases, with 18 bases between. The CDR3 is 15 residues long.

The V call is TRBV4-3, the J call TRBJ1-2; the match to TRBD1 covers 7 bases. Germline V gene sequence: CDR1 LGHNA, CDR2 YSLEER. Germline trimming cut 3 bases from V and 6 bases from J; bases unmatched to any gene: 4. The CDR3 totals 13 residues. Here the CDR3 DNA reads TGCGCCAGCAGCCATCCAGGGGGACATGGCTACACCTTC. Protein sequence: CASSHPGGHGYTF.

In DNA form, the CDR3 reads TGTGCCAGCAGCTTTCGGGGTAGAGGAAACACCATATATTTT. This translates into CASSFRGRGNTIYF. The V call is TRBV7-8, the J call TRBJ1-3; no firm D call. This CDR3 comprises 14 residues. Per germline, CDR1 SGHVS and CDR2 FQNEAQ. The V and J ends lost 3 bases and 4 bases respectively, with 10 bases between them.

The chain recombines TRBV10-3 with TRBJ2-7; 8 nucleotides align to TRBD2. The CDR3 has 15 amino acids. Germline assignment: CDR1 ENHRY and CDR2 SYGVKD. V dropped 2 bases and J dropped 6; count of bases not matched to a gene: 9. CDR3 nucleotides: TGTGCCATCAGTGAGGCAGCGGGAGAGGTCTCCGAGCAGTACTTC. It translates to CAISEAAGEVSEQYF.

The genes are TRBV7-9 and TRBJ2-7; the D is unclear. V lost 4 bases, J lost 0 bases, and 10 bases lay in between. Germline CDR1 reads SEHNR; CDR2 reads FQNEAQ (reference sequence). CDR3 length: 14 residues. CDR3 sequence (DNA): TGTGCCAGCAGCTCGACTCGGAGCTCCTACGAGCAGTACTTC. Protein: CASSSTRSSYEQYF.

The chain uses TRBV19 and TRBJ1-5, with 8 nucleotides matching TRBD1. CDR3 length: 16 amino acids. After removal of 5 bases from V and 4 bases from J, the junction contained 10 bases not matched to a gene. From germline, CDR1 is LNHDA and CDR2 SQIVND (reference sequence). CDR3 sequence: CASSLTPDRGNQPQHF. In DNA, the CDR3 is TGTGCCAGTAGTTTGACCCCTGACAGGGGAAATCAGCCCCAGCATTTT.

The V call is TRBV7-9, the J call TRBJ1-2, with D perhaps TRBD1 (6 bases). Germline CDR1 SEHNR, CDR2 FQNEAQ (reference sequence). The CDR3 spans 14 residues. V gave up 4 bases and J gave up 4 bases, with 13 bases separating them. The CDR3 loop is CASSYRDKTYGYTF. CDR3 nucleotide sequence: TGTGCCAGCAGCTACCGGGACAAGACCTATGGCTACACCTTC.

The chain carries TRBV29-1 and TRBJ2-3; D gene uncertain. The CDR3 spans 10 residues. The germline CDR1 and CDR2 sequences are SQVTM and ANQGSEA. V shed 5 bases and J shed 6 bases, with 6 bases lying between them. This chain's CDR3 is CSVYLDTQYF. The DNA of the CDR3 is TGCAGCGTTTATTTGGATACGCAGTATTTT.

The CDR3 protein is CASSPGTGGFAGELFF. The CDR3 region has the DNA TGTGCCAGCAGCCCCGGGACAGGGGGCTTCGCCGGGGAGCTGTTTTTT. The V and J genes are TRBV11-3 and TRBJ2-2, with 12 positions matching TRBD1. Germline CDR1 is SGHNT and CDR2 is YENEEA. CDR3 length equals 16 residues. V trimming: 5 bases; J trimming: 6 bases; junction bases outside the gene matches: 7.

CDR3 sequence: CASSLVGAEQETQYF. The CDR3 coding sequence is TGTGCCAGCAGCTTGGTTGGGGCCGAACAAGAGACCCAGTACTTC. The gene calls are TRBV5-4 and TRBJ2-5; D is possibly TRBD1 (5 bases). Germline V gene data show CDR1 as SGHNT and CDR2 as YYREEE (reference sequence). This CDR3 has 15 residues. V was trimmed by 0 bases and J by 2 bases, leaving 11 bases between them.

The CDR3 nucleotides read TGTGCCAGCAGCCAAGAACAATATAGCAATCAGCCCCAGCATTTT. This translates into CASSQEQYSNQPQHF. V usage is TRBV4-2 and J usage is TRBJ1-5; D is uncertain. Germline V gene lookup returns CDR1 LGHNA and CDR2 YNFKEQ. The V end was cut by 0 bases, the J end by 0 bases, with 6 bases between. The CDR3 has 15 residues.

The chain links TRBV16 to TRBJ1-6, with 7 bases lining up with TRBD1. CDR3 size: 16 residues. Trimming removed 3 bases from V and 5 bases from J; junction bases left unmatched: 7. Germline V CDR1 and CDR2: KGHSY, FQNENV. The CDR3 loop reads CASSHTPGQNNSPLHF. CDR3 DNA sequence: TGTGCCAGCAGCCATACGCCGGGACAGAATAATTCACCCCTCCACTTT.

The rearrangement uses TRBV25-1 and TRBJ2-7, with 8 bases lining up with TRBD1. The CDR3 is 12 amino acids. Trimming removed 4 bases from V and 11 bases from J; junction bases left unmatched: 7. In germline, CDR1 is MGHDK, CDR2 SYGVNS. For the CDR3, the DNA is TGTGCCAGCAGTGGGATTCCAGGGGGCAAGTACTTC. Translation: CASSGIPGGKYF.

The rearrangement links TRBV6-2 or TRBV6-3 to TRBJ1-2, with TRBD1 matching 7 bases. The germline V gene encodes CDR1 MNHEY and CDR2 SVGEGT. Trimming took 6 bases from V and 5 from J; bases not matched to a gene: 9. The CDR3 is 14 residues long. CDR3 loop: CASSHPTGMYGYTF. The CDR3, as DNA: TGTGCCAGCAGCCACCCGACAGGGATGTATGGCTACACCTTC.

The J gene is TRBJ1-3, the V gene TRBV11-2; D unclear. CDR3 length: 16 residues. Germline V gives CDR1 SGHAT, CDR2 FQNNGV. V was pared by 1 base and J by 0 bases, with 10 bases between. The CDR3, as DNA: TGTGCCAGCAGCTTAGTACTGGGCTACTCTGGAAACACCATATATTTT. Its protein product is CASSLVLGYSGNTIYF.

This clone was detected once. CDR3 nucleotide sequence: TGTGCCAGCAGCTCGGTTGACACTCCGGGGAATGAGCAGTTCTTC. Its translation is CASSSVDTPGNEQFF. This sequence joins TRBV13 and TRBJ2-1; D is perhaps TRBD2 (5 bases). Trimming removed 4 bases from V and 7 bases from J, with 17 bases in between. The CDR3 length is 15 residues. Germline V gene data show CDR1 as PRHDT and CDR2 as FYEKMQ (reference sequence).

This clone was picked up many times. In DNA, the CDR3 is TGTGCCAGCAGCTCTACACGGAGACTCCACGAGCAGTACTTC. As protein: CASSSTRRLHEQYF. The V and J genes are TRBV7-9 and TRBJ2-7; no clear D. The CDR3 runs to 14 residues. The V end lost 4 bases, the J end lost 5 bases, and 15 bases lay between the germline ends. The germline V gene has CDR1 SEHNR and CDR2 FQNEAQ (reference sequence). Based on the CDR3 plus reference TRBV7-9 and TRBJ2-7, the full variable domain is DTGVSQNPRHKITKRGQNVTFRCDPISEHNRLYWYRQTLGQGPEFLTYFQNEAQLEKSRLLSDRFSAERPKGSFSTLEIQRTEQGDSAMYLCASSSTRRLHEQYFGPGTRLTVT.

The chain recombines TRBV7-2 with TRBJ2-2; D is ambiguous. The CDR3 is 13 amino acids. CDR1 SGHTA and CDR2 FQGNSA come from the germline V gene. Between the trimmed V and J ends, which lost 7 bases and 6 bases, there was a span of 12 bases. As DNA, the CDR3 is TGTGCCAGCACCCTTAGTCTCCCCGGGGAGCTGTTTTTT. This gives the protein CASTLSLPGELFF.

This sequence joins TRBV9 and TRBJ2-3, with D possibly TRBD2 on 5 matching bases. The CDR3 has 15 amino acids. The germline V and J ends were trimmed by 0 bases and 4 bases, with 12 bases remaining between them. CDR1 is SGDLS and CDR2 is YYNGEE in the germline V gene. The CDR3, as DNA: TGTGCCAGCAGCGTAGCGGGATTCATAGCAGATACGCAGTATTTT. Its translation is CASSVAGFIADTQYF. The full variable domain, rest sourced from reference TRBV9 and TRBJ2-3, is DSGVTQTPKHLITATGQRVTLRCSPRSGDLSVYWYQQSLDQGLQFLIQYYNGEERAKGNILERFSAQQFPDLHSELNLSSLELGDSALYFCASSVAGFIADTQYFGPGTRLTVL.

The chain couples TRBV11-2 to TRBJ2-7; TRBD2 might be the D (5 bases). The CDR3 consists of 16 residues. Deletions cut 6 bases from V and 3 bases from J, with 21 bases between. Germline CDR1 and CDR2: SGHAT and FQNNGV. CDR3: CASRHAPLRVDYEQYF. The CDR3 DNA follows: TGTGCCAGCAGACACGCCCCCTTGCGGGTAGACTACGAGCAGTACTTC.

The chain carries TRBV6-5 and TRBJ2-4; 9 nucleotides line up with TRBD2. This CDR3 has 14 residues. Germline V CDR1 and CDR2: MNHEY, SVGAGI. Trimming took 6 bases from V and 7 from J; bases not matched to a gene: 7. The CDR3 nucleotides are TGTGCCAGCAGGAGAAATAGCGGGAGCAACATTCAGTACTTC. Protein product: CASRRNSGSNIQYF.

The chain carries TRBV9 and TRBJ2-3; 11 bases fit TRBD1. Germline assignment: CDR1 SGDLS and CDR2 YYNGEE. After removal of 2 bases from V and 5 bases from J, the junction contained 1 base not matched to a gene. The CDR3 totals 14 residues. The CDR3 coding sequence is TGTGCCAGCAGCGTTGGGACAGGGGGAGATACGCAGTATTTT. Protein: CASSVGTGGDTQYF. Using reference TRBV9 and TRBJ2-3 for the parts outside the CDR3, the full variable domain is DSGVTQTPKHLITATGQRVTLRCSPRSGDLSVYWYQQSLDQGLQFLIQYYNGEERAKGNILERFSAQQFPDLHSELNLSSLELGDSALYFCASSVGTGGDTQYFGPGTRLTVL.

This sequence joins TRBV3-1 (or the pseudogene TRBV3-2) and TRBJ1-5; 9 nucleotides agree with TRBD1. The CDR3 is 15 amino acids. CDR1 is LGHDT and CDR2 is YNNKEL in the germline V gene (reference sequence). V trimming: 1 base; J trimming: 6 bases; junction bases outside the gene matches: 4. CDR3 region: CASSQGTGVSQPQHF. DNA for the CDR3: TGTGCCAGCAGCCAAGGGACAGGGGTTAGTCAGCCCCAGCATTTT.